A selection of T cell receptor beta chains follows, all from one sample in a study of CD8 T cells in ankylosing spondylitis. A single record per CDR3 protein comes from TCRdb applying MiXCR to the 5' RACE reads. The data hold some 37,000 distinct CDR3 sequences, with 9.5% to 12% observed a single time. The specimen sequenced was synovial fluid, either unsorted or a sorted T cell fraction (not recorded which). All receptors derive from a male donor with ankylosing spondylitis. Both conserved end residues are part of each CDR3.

CASSLWIPGTANEKLFF,TRBJ1-4,17,TRBV28
CSVAGTAITGELFF,TRBJ2-2,14,TRBV29-1
CASSLEPPGLLYNEQFF,TRBJ2-1,17,TRBV6-2/TRBV6-3
CASSSRQGDGYTF,TRBJ1-2,13,TRBV28
CASSVERNQETQYF,TRBJ2-5,14,TRBV9
CASSLDGSSGNTIYF,TRBJ1-3,15,TRBV4-1
CSARTGLTEAFF,TRBJ1-1,12,TRBV29-1
CASSWTETGGYTF,TRBJ1-2,13,TRBV19
CSAWTSAESETQYF,TRBJ2-5,14,TRBV20-1
CASSQDRTTNTEAFF,TRBJ1-1,15,TRBV4-3
CASSLPGLAGGNEQFF,TRBJ2-1,16,TRBV7-8
CASRMEVGRVEGNTIYF,TRBJ1-3,17,TRBV28
CATSERTSGLNEQFF,TRBJ2-1,15,TRBV15
CATSDLPGREGTQYF,TRBJ2-3,15,TRBV24-1
CASSFGTGLNQPQHF,TRBJ1-5,15,TRBV28
CASSLTSGNGNEQFF,TRBJ2-1,15,TRBV7-2
CAISADRIGYEQYF,TRBJ2-7,14,TRBV10-3
CASSYPPWNTEAFF,TRBJ1-1,14,TRBV6-2/TRBV6-3
CASSLWTGQETQYF,TRBJ2-5,14,TRBV5-1
CASSSRLAGGYEQYF,TRBJ2-7,15,TRBV13
CASSTTRFSFTDTQYF,TRBJ2-3,16,TRBV27
CSVESRTGGWGNIQYF,TRBJ2-4,16,TRBV29-1
CSATSGLAGDYEQYF,TRBJ2-7,15,TRBV29-1
CATSENTGELFF,TRBJ2-2,12,TRBV24-1
CAISESPQGAMNTEAFF,TRBJ1-1,17,TRBV10-3
CSGGQGEQETQYF,TRBJ2-5,13,TRBV29-1
CASSDPDQGVPQPQHF,TRBJ1-5,16,TRBV28
CASSRGQGTYNEQFF,TRBJ2-1,15,TRBV5-1
CASRATGSRRAGELFF,TRBJ2-2,16,TRBV6-1
CSVPRGLAGGDTQYF,TRBJ2-3,15,TRBV29-1
CASTTASAEGIDTQYF,TRBJ2-3,16,TRBV27
CASSVTSYNEQFF,TRBJ2-1,13,TRBV6-1
CASSKGCSWAPCGYTF,TRBJ1-2,16,TRBV21-1
CASSSPRGGRETQYF,TRBJ2-5,15,TRBV27
CASSLAKNTGELFF,TRBJ2-2,14,TRBV10-2
CASSASLGGSATDTQYF,TRBJ2-3,17,TRBV9
CASSFPRARHGYTF,TRBJ1-2,14,TRBV28
CSARDPWRREGADTQYF,TRBJ2-3,17,TRBV20-1
CASSPGTGLAAAYNEQFF,TRBJ2-1,18,TRBV11-1
CASSLDADTQYF,TRBJ2-3,12,TRBV7-9
CASSYSLSSGSSYNEQFF,TRBJ2-1,18,TRBV6-2/TRBV6-3
CSVSQGNTEAFF,TRBJ1-1,12,TRBV29-1
CASSKTAAGTGELFF,TRBJ2-2,15,TRBV28
CASSLQGPYEQYF,TRBJ2-7,13,TRBV28
CASSLRLAGNNEQFF,TRBJ2-1,15,TRBV9
CASRPLGRDYNEQFF,TRBJ2-1,15,TRBV6-2/TRBV6-3
CASSRDRAGANVLTF,TRBJ2-6,15,TRBV2
CASSLGARSDTEAFF,TRBJ1-1,15,TRBV5-1
CSARALGLTSGSSTDTQYF,TRBJ2-3,19,TRBV20-1